This entry lists 27 T cell receptor beta chains sequenced from one sample in a study of blood T cell repertoires in COVID-19. Assay used: immunoSEQ multiplex PCR; TCRdb lists only in-frame clones, some missing. The sample shows a few hundred thousand clones, 87% of them seen only once. The specimen was PBMCs or T cells enriched from blood (not recorded which). The receptors come from a woman under 40 who had recovered from COVID-19.

This clone was counted once. The CDR3: CASSPIETVYEQYF. The CDR3 DNA follows: TGTGCCAGCAGCCCGATAGAGACAGTTTACGAGCAGTACTTC. The J gene is TRBJ2-7, the V gene TRBV7-9, with a possible D match to TRBD1 (5 bases). Germline CDR1 SEHNR, CDR2 FQNEAQ (reference sequence). This CDR3 has 14 amino acids. The V and J ends lost 5 bases and 4 bases respectively, with 15 bases between them.

This sequence joins TRBV7-8 and TRBJ2-3, with TRBD2 identical over 13 bases. Unmatched junction bases numbered 2, after V lost 2 bases and J lost 3 bases. The CDR3 length is 16 residues. The germline V gene has CDR1 SGHVS and CDR2 FQNEAQ. The CDR3 sequence is CASSLWGLAGTDTQYF. The CDR3 region has the DNA TGTGCCAGCAGCTTATGGGGACTAGCGGGGACAGATACGCAGTATTTT.

V gene TRBV7-7 combines with J gene TRBJ2-5, with 10 bases aligning to TRBD1. J gave up 5 bases and V 2 bases, and 8 bases lay outside the gene matches. This CDR3 region has 16 residues. CDR1 and CDR2 from the germline V gene are SSHAT and FNYEAQ (reference sequence). CDR3 DNA sequence: TGTGCCAGCAGCTTAATGGGACAGGGGAAGGGGGAGACCCAGTACTTC. Translating it yields CASSLMGQGKGETQYF. Complete variable domain (other parts from reference TRBV7-7 and TRBJ2-5): GAGVSQSPRYKVTKRGQDVTLRCDPISSHATLYWYQQALGQGPEFLTYFNYEAQPDKSGLPSDRFSAERPEGSISTLTIQRTEQRDSAMYRCASSLMGQGKGETQYFGPGTRLLVL.

J is TRBJ2-3 and V is TRBV19; D uncertain. V lost 10 bases and J lost 4, with 18 bases in between. The V gene's germline CDR1 is LNHDA and CDR2 SQIVND (reference sequence). The CDR3 totals 14 residues. The CDR3 region has the DNA TGTGCCATTAGCCCAACCGGTACCCCAGATACGCAGTATTTT. Its translation: CAISPTGTPDTQYF.

The chain links TRBV23-1 to TRBJ2-5, with D tentatively TRBD1 (5 bases). TRBV23-1 qualifies as an ORF whose function is uncertain. This CDR3 comprises 14 residues. Trimming removed 6 bases at V and 5 bases at J, with 16 bases between. CDR3 residues: CASSGQGKSETQYF. CDR3 nucleotide sequence: TGCGCCAGCAGCGGTCAGGGAAAGTCGGAGACCCAGTACTTC.

This clone appeared a single time. This rearrangement joins TRBV15 to TRBJ2-1; TRBD1 aligns across 7 bases. Trimming cost V 0 bases and J 4 bases; bases outside gene matches: 9. CDR3 length: 17 residues. Germline V lookup: CDR1 LNHNV, CDR2 YYDKDF (reference sequence). Here the CDR3 reads CATSRDGTTGDYNEQFF. As DNA, the CDR3 is TGTGCCACCAGCAGAGATGGGACCACAGGGGATTACAATGAGCAGTTCTTC.

The gene calls are TRBV6-5 and TRBJ2-5; TRBD1 might be the D (5 bases). Trimming shortened V by 6 bases and J by 4 bases, and 15 bases separated the two germline ends. There are 14 residues in the CDR3. CDR1 MNHEY and CDR2 SVGAGI come from the germline V gene. CDR3 protein: CASSLDSQGETQYF. Here the CDR3 DNA reads TGTGCCAGCAGCCTAGACAGTCAGGGAGAGACCCAGTACTTC.

The CDR3 sequence is CASSKTSGGITDTQYF. As DNA, the CDR3 is TGTGCCAGTAGTAAGACTAGCGGGGGGATCACAGATACGCAGTATTTT. The chain has TRBV19 and TRBJ2-3; 13 bases line up with TRBD2. This CDR3 region has 16 residues. Trimming at V came to 4 bases and at J to 2 bases, leaving 3 bases not matched to a gene. CDR1 is LNHDA, CDR2 SQIVND, per germline (reference sequence).

The chain uses TRBV29-1 and TRBJ2-3; possible D gene TRBD1, 6 bases. This CDR3 region has 16 residues. The V end lost 1 base, the J end lost 3 bases, and 17 bases lay between the germline ends. Germline assignment: CDR1 SQVTM and CDR2 ANQGSEA. The CDR3 DNA reads TGCAGCGTTGAAGTCGAGCAGGGGTCGATAACAGATACGCAGTATTTT. Protein: CSVEVEQGSITDTQYF.

CDR3 loop: CSASRGAKNTEAFF. The CDR3 DNA reads TGCAGTGCTAGTCGGGGGGCCAAGAACACTGAAGCTTTCTTT. V and J are TRBV20-1 and TRBJ1-1; a weak D match, TRBD1 (6 bases). Germline V CDR1 and CDR2: DFQATT, SNEGSKA (reference sequence). The CDR3 is 14 amino acids. Trimming removed 3 bases from V and 1 base from J, with 12 bases in between.

The chain carries TRBV3-1 (or the pseudogene TRBV3-2) and TRBJ1-4; 11 bases match TRBD1. CDR1 and CDR2 (germline): LGHDT, YNNKEL (reference sequence). The CDR3 runs to 16 residues. Trimming at V came to 0 bases and at J to 7 bases, leaving 4 bases not matched to a gene. This chain's CDR3 is CASSQDWGQGGEKLFF. The CDR3 bases are TGTGCCAGCAGCCAAGATTGGGGACAGGGGGGTGAAAAACTGTTTTTT.

The genes are TRBV10-3 and TRBJ1-4, with unresolved D. Germline V CDR1 and CDR2: ENHRY, SYGVKD. This CDR3 contains 15 residues. The V end lost 0 bases, the J end lost 6 bases, and 11 bases lay between the germline ends. The CDR3 DNA reads TGTGCCATCAGTGAGTCGGAGGTGCCTTATGAAAAACTGTTTTTT. Translated, it gives CAISESEVPYEKLFF.

In this sample, this clone turned up a few times. The J gene is TRBJ2-7, the V gene TRBV7-8; D perhaps matches TRBD1 (6 bases). Trimming took off 5 bases at V and 5 bases at J, with 16 bases between the two ends. CDR3 length: 14 amino acids. Germline V CDR1 and CDR2: SGHVS, FQNEAQ. CDR3 amino acids: CASSRDRTLDEQYF. CDR3 DNA sequence: TGTGCCAGCAGCCGCGACAGGACCCTCGACGAGCAGTACTTC. Looking up the rest from reference TRBV7-8 and TRBJ2-7 gives the full variable domain: GAGVSQSPRYKVAKRGQDVALRCDPISGHVSLFWYQQALGQGPEFLTYFQNEAQLDKSGLPSDRFFAERPEGSVSTLKIQRTQQEDSAVYLCASSRDRTLDEQYFGPGTRLTVT.

The gene calls are TRBV5-4 and TRBJ2-7; 15 bases align to TRBD2. Germline V gives CDR1 SGHNT, CDR2 YYREEE (reference sequence). The CDR3 has 17 amino acids. V was clipped by 4 bases and J by 2 bases; unmatched bases: 7. The CDR3 DNA is TGTGCCAGCAGCAGCGGGACTAGCGGGGGGCCCGCCTACGAGCAGTACTTC. Translating gives CASSSGTSGGPAYEQYF.

The chain uses TRBV5-1 and TRBJ1-1; no definite D call. CDR1 and CDR2 from the germline V gene are SGHRS and YFSETQ. Trimming stripped 0 bases from V and 7 bases from J, with 7 bases between. The CDR3 has 12 amino acids. The CDR3 sequence: CASSLVTGEAFF. The CDR3, as DNA: TGCGCCAGCAGCTTGGTTACGGGTGAAGCTTTCTTT.

The chain combines TRBV6-1 with TRBJ1-6; D not resolved. V shed 2 bases and J shed 7 bases, with 6 bases lying between them. The CDR3 spans 13 residues. CDR1 is MNHNS, CDR2 SASEGT, per germline. The CDR3 here is CASSETQNSPLHF. In nucleotides, the CDR3 is TGTGCCAGCAGTGAAACGCAGAATTCACCCCTCCACTTT.

V usage is TRBV5-1 and J usage is TRBJ2-5; 13 bases are shared with TRBD2. CDR1 is SGHRS, CDR2 YFSETQ, per germline. The CDR3 has 16 amino acids. V lost 4 bases to trimming and J lost 0 bases; unmatched junction nucleotides: 3. The CDR3 region has the DNA TGCGCCAGCAGCACCGGGACTAGCGGGAACCAAGAGACCCAGTACTTC. Translated: CASSTGTSGNQETQYF.

The V gene is TRBV7-2, the J gene TRBJ2-7; 10 bases match TRBD2. The V and J ends lost 5 bases and 2 bases, in that order; junction bases with no gene match: 12. Germline values: CDR1 SGHTA, CDR2 FQGNSA. The CDR3 runs 17 residues. CDR3 protein: CASSPVTRAGGPYEQYF. For the CDR3, the DNA is TGTGCCAGCAGCCCGGTAACTAGAGCGGGGGGGCCCTACGAGCAGTACTTC. Full variable domain (rest looked up from reference TRBV7-2 and TRBJ2-7): GAGVSQSPSNKVTEKGKDVELRCDPISGHTALYWYRQSLGQGLEFLIYFQGNSAPDKSGLPSDRFSAERTGGSVSTLTIQRTQQEDSAVYLCASSPVTRAGGPYEQYFGPGTRLTVT.

The genes are TRBV27 and TRBJ1-6; no definite D call. The V end lost 6 bases, the J end lost 7 bases, and 10 bases lay between the germline ends. The CDR3 is 13 residues long. Germline V gene sequence: CDR1 MNHEY, CDR2 SMNVEV (reference sequence). The CDR3 DNA sequence: TGTGCCAGCAGACGGGGTACCAATTCACCCCTCCACTTT. Its translation: CASRRGTNSPLHF.

This clone was seen just once. This rearrangement joins TRBV12-3 or TRBV12-4 to TRBJ1-2; no clear D. V lost 0 bases and J 10 bases, leaving 6 bases between the germline ends. The CDR3 has 11 residues. This CDR3 reads CASSLAVVYTF. The CDR3 region has the DNA TGTGCCAGCAGTTTAGCGGTAGTCTACACCTTC.

The genes are TRBV5-1 and TRBJ2-6; 14 bases are a match to TRBD2. Germline CDR1 and CDR2: SGHRS and YFSETQ. Germline trimming cut 0 bases from V and 8 bases from J; bases unmatched to any gene: 4. The CDR3 sequence is 17 residues long. In DNA, the CDR3 is TGCGCCAGCAGCTTGGGACTAGCGGGGGGGCCGTCCAACGTCCTGACTTTC. Translation gives CASSLGLAGGPSNVLTF. The full variable domain, completed using reference TRBV5-1 and TRBJ2-6, is KAGVTQTPRYLIKTRGQQVTLSCSPISGHRSVSWYQQTPGQGLQFLFEYFSETQRNKGNFPGRFSGRQFSNSRSEMNVSTLELGDSALYLCASSLGLAGGPSNVLTFGAGSRLTVL.

Only one count was recorded for this clone. The chain combines TRBV2 with TRBJ2-1; no firm D call. CDR1 is SNHLY, CDR2 FYNNEI, per germline. Trimming cost V 4 bases and J 7 bases, with 14 bases left between them. This CDR3 has 14 amino acids. The DNA for the CDR3 is TGTGCCAGCAGTGTTTCCCAGAGGATAAATGAGCAGTTCTTC. It yields the protein CASSVSQRINEQFF.

The chain combines TRBV3-1 (or the pseudogene TRBV3-2) with TRBJ2-7; the match to TRBD2 covers 8 bases. V lost 4 bases, J lost 7 bases, and 12 bases stayed unmatched. The CDR3 is 15 amino acids. Germline V gene data show CDR1 as LGHDT and CDR2 as YNNKEL (reference sequence). The CDR3 DNA is TGTGCCAGCAGCCGGAGGGGCCCGGCTAGCGGGGAGCAGTACTTC. It specifies CASSRRGPASGEQYF.

The chain joins TRBV7-2 to TRBJ2-1, with D hard to call. V was clipped by 3 bases and J by 5 bases, with 8 bases between them. Germline CDR1 SGHTA, CDR2 FQGNSA. The CDR3 is made up of 13 amino acids. CDR3 amino acids: CASSFQRDNEQFF. CDR3 DNA sequence: TGTGCCAGCAGCTTCCAACGGGACAATGAGCAGTTCTTC.

This rearrangement joins TRBV30 to TRBJ1-2; the match to TRBD1 covers 9 bases. Trimming cost V 4 bases and J 4 bases; bases outside gene matches: 7. The CDR3 totals 14 residues. Germline V CDR1 and CDR2: GTSNPN, SVGIG (reference sequence). The DNA of the CDR3 is TGTGCCTGGAAGAGGACAGGGGTTCTCTATGGCTACACCTTC. Translating gives CAWKRTGVLYGYTF.

This chain links TRBV27 with TRBJ1-5; TRBD1 matches at 7 bases. The germline CDR1 and CDR2 sequences are MNHEY and SMNVEV (reference sequence). J was trimmed by 2 bases and V by 1 base; bases with no gene match: 5. CDR3 length: 16 amino acids. Here the CDR3 reads CASSLLGQLGNQPQHF. The CDR3 DNA is TGTGCCAGCAGTTTATTGGGACAGTTGGGCAATCAGCCCCAGCATTTT.

This rearrangement joins TRBV7-2 to TRBJ2-7; weak D call: TRBD2 (6 bases). CDR3 size: 12 residues. Trimming cost V 5 bases and J 7 bases, with 12 bases left between them. The germline gives CDR1 SGHTA, CDR2 FQGNSA. Written as DNA, the CDR3 is TGTGCCAGCAGCCCACTCCGGGGGGAGCAGTACTTC. It specifies CASSPLRGEQYF.